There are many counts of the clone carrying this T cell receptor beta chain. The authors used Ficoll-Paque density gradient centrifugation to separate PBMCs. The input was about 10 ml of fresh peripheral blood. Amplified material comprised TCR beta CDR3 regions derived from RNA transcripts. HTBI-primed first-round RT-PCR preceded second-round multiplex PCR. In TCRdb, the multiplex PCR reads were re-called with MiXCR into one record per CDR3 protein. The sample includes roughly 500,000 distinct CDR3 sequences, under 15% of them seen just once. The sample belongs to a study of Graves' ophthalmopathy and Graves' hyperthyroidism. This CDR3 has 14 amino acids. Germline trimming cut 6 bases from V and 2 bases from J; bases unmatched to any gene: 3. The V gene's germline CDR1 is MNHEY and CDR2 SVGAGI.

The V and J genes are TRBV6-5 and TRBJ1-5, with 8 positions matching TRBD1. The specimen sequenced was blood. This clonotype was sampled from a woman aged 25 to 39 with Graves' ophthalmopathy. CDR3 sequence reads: CASSAGGGNQPQHF. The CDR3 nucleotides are TGTGCCAGCAGCGCAGGGGGCGGCAATCAGCCCCAGCATTTT.